These T cell receptor beta chains were read from a single sample in a study of tumor and adjacent non-tumor tissue in lung cancer. TCRdb re-called the multiplex PCR reads with MiXCR, one entry per CDR3 protein. This sample has approximately 79,000 distinct CDR3 sequences; less than 85% occur once, and the top ten carry less than 50%. Sequencing was done on a sample of distant non-tumor lung tissue. Receptors originate from a man between 65 and 85 years old with non-small cell lung cancer. Both conserved end residues are part of each CDR3. A D gene is named only where the DNA matches it firmly. The size field is filled for only some rows; it gives once, few, many or a size class.

j_call | clone_size | v_call | d_call | cdr3_aa | cdr3_nt
TRBJ2-7 | . | TRBV11-2 | TRBD2 | CASSLASGTYEQYF | TGTGCCAGCAGCTTAGCTAGCGGGACATATGAGCAGTATTTC
TRBJ1-1 | many | TRBV6-2/TRBV6-3 | . | CASSSGLGGRENTEAFF | TGTGCCAGCAGTTCCGGATTAGGGGGGCGCGAGAACACTGAAGCTTTCTTT
TRBJ2-3 | . | TRBV11-3 | . | CASTPREVSTDKQYF | TGTGCCAGCACCCCTCGGGAAGTAAGCACAGATAAACAGTATTTT
TRBJ2-7 | . | TRBV21-1 | . | CASSIEQGSSEQYF | TGTGCCAGCAGCATCGAGCAGGGTTCAAGCGAGCAGTACTTC
TRBJ2-5 | once | TRBV29-1 | . | CSAKPYLHTSHETQYF | TGCAGCGCCAAGCCCTACCTCCATACAAGTCATGAGACCCAGTACTTC
TRBJ2-1 | many | TRBV4-1 | . | CASSQVGEGVEQFF | TGCGCCAGCAGCCAAGTGGGCGAGGGGGTTGAGCAGTTCTTC
TRBJ1-1 | . | TRBV29-1 | . | CSPQDSPGIEASF | TGCAGCCCACAGGACAGCCCGGGGATTGAAGCTTCCTTT
TRBJ2-2 | . | TRBV5-4 | . | CASSLDTGELFF | TGTGCCAGTAGCTTAGACACCGGGGAGTTGTTTTTT
TRBJ1-1 | . | TRBV20-1 | . | CIVRDSNSEAFF | TGCATTGTTAGAGACAGTAACTCTGAAGCTTTCTTT
TRBJ1-5 | . | TRBV6-6 | . | CASGYGLGGAVNNQPQHF | TGTGCCAGCGGTTACGGCCTCGGAGGGGCTGTTAACAATCAGCCACAGCATTTT
TRBJ2-1 | . | TRBV4-2 | TRBD1 | CASSQESGGSYNDQLF | TGTGCCAGCAGCCAAGAATCAGGGGGATCGTACAATGACCAGTTGTTC
TRBJ2-7 | . | TRBV18 | . | CASSPPEGTRYF | TGTGCCAGCTCACCACCGGAGGGTACCCGGTATTTC
TRBJ2-5 | . | TRBV5-5 | . | CPSSFVSTETQYF | TGTCCAAGCAGCTTCGTCAGTACGGAGACCCAGTACTTC
TRBJ2-1 | . | TRBV5-1 | TRBD2 | CASKVITGLAAGSSYNELFF | TGCGCCAGCAAAGTTATCACCGGACTAGCGGCGGGAAGCTCCTACAATGAGCTGTTCTTC
TRBJ2-7 | . | TRBV10-2 | TRBD1 | CASSEPGQGYVQYF | TGCGCCAGCAGTGAACCGGGACAGGGATACGTGCAGTACTTC
TRBJ1-2 | . | TRBV10-3 | TRBD1 | CAISEVGQGFGYTF | TGTGCCATCAGTGAGGTGGGACAGGGTTTTGGCTACACCTTC
TRBJ1-3 | many | TRBV5-6 | . | CASSLVGRATIYF | TGTGCCAGCAGCTTGGTGGGCCGAGCCACCATATATTTT
TRBJ2-3 | . | TRBV18 | . | CASSSQGQGPDTQYF | TGTGCCAGCTCATCACAGGGTCAAGGACCAGATACGCAGTATTTT
TRBJ2-7 | . | TRBV19 | . | CASRRGSYEQYF | TGTGCCAGTAGGCGGGGCTCCTACGAGCAGTACTTC
TRBJ2-5 | . | TRBV11-3 | TRBD2 | CASSNSGKETQEF | TGTGCCAGCAGTAATAGCGGGAAGGAGACCCAGGAATTC
TRBJ1-5 | . | TRBV29-1 | . | CSVEEGLGQPQNF | TGTAGCGTTGAAGAGGGGCTAGGTCAGCCCCAGAATTTT
TRBJ1-1 | once | TRBV11-3 | TRBD1 | CASSLRDRTVKHEAFF | TGTGCCAGCAGCTTACGGGACAGAACCGTGAAACATGAAGCTTTCTTT
TRBJ1-6 | . | TRBV11-2 | . | CASSSGIAYNSPLHF | TGTGCTAGCAGCTCCGGGATAGCGTATAATTCACCCCTCCACTTT
TRBJ2-1 | . | TRBV6-4 | TRBD2 | CASSYFSGEYNEQFF | TGTGCCAGCAGTTACTTTAGCGGGGAATACAATGAGCAGTTCTTC
TRBJ2-3 | . | TRBV11-3 | . | CAGTRRGVSTDTLYF | TGTGCCGGCACCCGTCGGGGAGTAAGCACAGATACGCTGTATTTT
TRBJ2-7 | . | TRBV20-1 | . | CSARAGSGQAYEQYF | TGCAGTGCTAGAGCCGGTTCAGGACAAGCCTACGAGCAGTACTTC